The entry below describes one TCR beta chain. The data stem from a study of shared clonotypes between healthy human individuals. CDR1 is SGHNT and CDR2 is YYREEE in the germline V gene (reference sequence). The CDR3 consists of 16 residues. V was clipped by 0 bases and J by 7 bases, with 19 bases between them. The table came from immunoSEQ multiplex PCR; TCRdb's copy has only in-frame clones and leaves some out. Among 600,000 to 750,000 clones listed, 72% were seen once. This TCR was recovered from a woman aged 25-40 years in good health. Input material: memory CD4+ T cells sorted from blood. Sample subset: CD45RA-negative fraction. The genes are TRBV5-4 and TRBJ1-2; a possible D gene is TRBD1 (6 bases). For the CDR3, the DNA is TGTGCCAGCAGCTTGGCCGTGTCAGGGGCGCAGGGTGGCTACACCTTC. Its translation is CASSLAVSGAQGGYTF. The full variable domain, in which reference TRBV5-4 and TRBJ1-2 provide the parts outside the CDR3, is ETGVTQSPTHLIKTRGQQVTLRCSSQSGHNTVSWYQQALGQGPQFIFQYYREEENGRGNFPPRFSGLQFPNYSSELNVNALELDDSALYLCASSLAVSGAQGGYTFGSGTRLTVV.